The 12 T cell receptor beta chains given below trace back to one sample, sequenced in a study of cytomegalovirus exposure and HLA in healthy donors. The PCR had 60 Vbeta and 13 Jbeta primers. Measured with immunoSEQ multiplex PCR; TCRdb has only the in-frame clones, and not every one. The sample yields 180,000 or so clones, 75% to 80% seen once. The sequencing sample was made of PBMCs. Receptors originate from a man aged 50-60 years in good health and CMV-seropositive.

The J gene is TRBJ1-2, the V gene TRBV19, with 7 bases identical to TRBD1. Germline CDR1 reads LNHDA; CDR2 reads SQIVND (reference sequence). The CDR3 extends over 15 amino acids. J lost 4 bases, V lost 6 bases, and 11 bases had no gene match. The CDR3 nucleotides read TGTGCCAGTAGCCGAGACCTCGACAGGGTCTATGGCTACACCTTC. This codes for CASSRDLDRVYGYTF.

The chain employs TRBV5-1 and TRBJ1-1, with D possibly being TRBD1 (5 bases). Germline V gene data show CDR1 as SGHRS and CDR2 as YFSETQ. The CDR3 sequence is 14 residues long. Between the trimmed V and J ends, which lost 0 bases and 10 bases, there was a span of 16 bases. The CDR3 here is CASSLEMSQGRAFF. The CDR3 nucleotides read TGCGCCAGCAGCTTGGAAATGAGCCAGGGAAGAGCTTTCTTT.

This chain links TRBV19 with TRBJ1-3; D not certain. The germline V gene has CDR1 LNHDA and CDR2 SQIVND (reference sequence). Trimming removed 5 bases from V and 0 bases from J, with 8 bases in between. The CDR3 totals 14 residues. CDR3 in DNA: TGTGCCAGTAGTCCCGGAGCCTCTGGAAACACCATATATTTT. It codes for CASSPGASGNTIYF. Variable domain in full (rest from reference TRBV19 and TRBJ1-3): DGGITQSPKYLFRKEGQNVTLSCEQNLNHDAMYWYRQDPGQGLRLIYYSQIVNDFQKGDIAEGYSVSREKKESFPLTVTSAQKNPTAFYLCASSPGASGNTIYFGEGSWLTVV.

The chain employs TRBV28 and TRBJ2-7, with a possible D match to TRBD1 (5 bases). Germline CDR1 reads MDHEN; CDR2 reads SYDVKM. V lost 5 bases to trimming and J lost 12 bases, with 14 bases between them. The CDR3 has 11 amino acids. The DNA of the CDR3 is TGTGCCAGCAGTCAGTCGACAGTGCCGTACTTC. Protein: CASSQSTVPYF.

The chain links TRBV10-3 to TRBJ1-5; 9 nucleotides agree with TRBD1. Trimming at V came to 10 bases and at J to 6 bases, leaving 7 bases not matched to a gene. Germline V gene data show CDR1 as ENHRY and CDR2 as SYGVKD. CDR3 size: 13 residues. The CDR3 sequence: CATSGQGGQPQHF. The CDR3 nucleotides are TGTGCCACCTCGGGACAGGGTGGTCAGCCCCAGCATTTT.

V gene TRBV5-6 combines with J gene TRBJ2-4, with TRBD1 as a possible D gene (6 bases). V dropped 4 bases and J dropped 2 bases, with 19 bases sitting between them. This CDR3 comprises 17 residues. Germline-derived CDR1 and CDR2 are SGHDT and YYEEEE. CDR3 coding DNA: TGTGCCAGCAGCACCCTGGACAGTCAATTAACCAAAAACATTCAGTACTTC. It specifies CASSTLDSQLTKNIQYF.

This chain links TRBV9 with TRBJ2-2; D not certain. Trimming cost V 4 bases and J 4 bases, with 8 bases left between them. The V gene's germline CDR1 is SGDLS and CDR2 YYNGEE. This CDR3 contains 13 residues. The CDR3 DNA is TGTGCCAGCAGCCCTCTCCCCACCGGGGAGCTGTTTTTT. It codes for CASSPLPTGELFF.

The chain employs TRBV9 and TRBJ2-1; D might be TRBD1 (6 bases). Germline V CDR1 and CDR2: SGDLS, YYNGEE. The ends were cut back, 4 bases at V and 1 base at J, with 15 bases in the middle. This CDR3 region has 16 residues. In nucleotides, the CDR3 is TGTGCCAGCAGCTCCCGACAGGTAGAGTCCTACAATGAGCAGTTCTTC. This translates into CASSSRQVESYNEQFF.

The chain recombines TRBV28 with TRBJ2-7; D is possibly TRBD1 (5 bases). V was clipped by 4 bases and J by 3 bases, with 16 bases between them. Germline values: CDR1 MDHEN, CDR2 SYDVKM. There are 15 residues in the CDR3. CDR3: CASSSLLAGFYEQYF. In nucleotides, the CDR3 is TGTGCCAGCAGTTCCCTCTTGGCAGGGTTCTACGAGCAGTACTTC. The entire variable domain, with the rest obtained from reference TRBV28 and TRBJ2-7, is as follows: DVKVTQSSRYLVKRTGEKVFLECVQDMDHENMFWYRQDPGLGLRLIYFSYDVKMKEKGDIPEGYSVSREKKERFSLILESASTNQTSMYLCASSSLLAGFYEQYFGPGTRLTVT.

The V call is TRBV9, the J call TRBJ2-1; 7 positions agree with TRBD1. CDR3 size: 15 residues. After removal of 3 bases from V and 6 bases from J, the junction contained 9 bases not matched to a gene. Germline assignment: CDR1 SGDLS and CDR2 YYNGEE. CDR3: CASSEGTASFNEQFF. The CDR3 DNA follows: TGTGCCAGCAGCGAAGGGACAGCTTCATTCAATGAGCAGTTCTTC. Full variable domain (remainder filled in from reference TRBV9 and TRBJ2-1): DSGVTQTPKHLITATGQRVTLRCSPRSGDLSVYWYQQSLDQGLQFLIQYYNGEERAKGNILERFSAQQFPDLHSELNLSSLELGDSALYFCASSEGTASFNEQFFGPGTRLTVL.

This clone has a handful of counts. The V call is TRBV10-3, the J call TRBJ2-3, with 8 bases fitting TRBD2. Germline V CDR1 and CDR2: ENHRY, SYGVKD. Trimming took 5 bases from V and 2 from J; bases not matched to a gene: 15. The length of the CDR3 is 18 residues. The CDR3: CAISFDQTGTSFTDTQYF. The CDR3 DNA sequence: TGTGCCATCAGTTTCGACCAAACCGGGACTAGTTTCACAGATACGCAGTATTTT.

The J gene is TRBJ2-3, the V gene TRBV6-4; possible D gene TRBD2, 6 bases. With 3 bases removed from V and 1 base from J, the gap between germline ends came to 11 bases. Germline assignment: CDR1 MRHNA and CDR2 SNTAGT. The CDR3 loop spans 15 amino acids. CDR3 sequence reads: CASSEGTAGTDTQYF. The CDR3 DNA reads TGTGCCAGCAGTGAGGGGACTGCGGGCACAGATACGCAGTATTTT.